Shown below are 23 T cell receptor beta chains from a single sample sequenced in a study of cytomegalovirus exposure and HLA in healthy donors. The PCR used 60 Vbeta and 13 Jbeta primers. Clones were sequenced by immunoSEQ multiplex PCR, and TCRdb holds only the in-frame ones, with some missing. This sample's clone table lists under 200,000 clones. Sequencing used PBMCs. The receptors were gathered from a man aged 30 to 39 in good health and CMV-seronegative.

The CDR3 nucleotides read TGTGCCAGTAGCAAACTAGCGGGAGAGGATACGCAGTATTTT. Translating it yields CASSKLAGEDTQYF. The J gene is TRBJ2-3, the V gene TRBV19; 11 bases are a match to TRBD2. With V trimmed by 6 bases and J by 6 bases, 5 bases remained unmatched. CDR3 length: 14 amino acids. Germline V gives CDR1 LNHDA, CDR2 SQIVND (reference sequence). Based on the CDR3 plus reference TRBV19 and TRBJ2-3, the full variable domain is DGGITQSPKYLFRKEGQNVTLSCEQNLNHDAMYWYRQDPGQGLRLIYYSQIVNDFQKGDIAEGYSVSREKKESFPLTVTSAQKNPTAFYLCASSKLAGEDTQYFGPGTRLTVL.

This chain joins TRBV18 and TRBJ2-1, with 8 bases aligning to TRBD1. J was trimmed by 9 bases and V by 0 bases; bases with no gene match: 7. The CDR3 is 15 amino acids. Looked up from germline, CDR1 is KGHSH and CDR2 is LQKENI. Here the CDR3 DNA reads TGTGCCAGCTCACCACCGACAGGACAGGGTAGTGAGCAGTTCTTC. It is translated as CASSPPTGQGSEQFF.

The CDR3 spells CASYFSGAYNEQFF. The CDR3 DNA reads as TGCGCCAGCTACTTTTCGGGAGCCTACAATGAGCAGTTCTTC. The gene calls are TRBV5-1 and TRBJ2-1; TRBD2 might be the D (6 bases). The V gene lost 7 bases and the J gene lost 2 bases, with 13 bases spanning the gap. Germline-derived CDR1 and CDR2 are SGHRS and YFSETQ. The CDR3 has 14 amino acids.

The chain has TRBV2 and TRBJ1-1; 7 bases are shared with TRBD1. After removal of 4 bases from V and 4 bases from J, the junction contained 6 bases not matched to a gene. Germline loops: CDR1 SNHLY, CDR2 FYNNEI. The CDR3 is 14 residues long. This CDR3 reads CASSAQGDFTEAFF. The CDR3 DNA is TGTGCCAGCAGTGCGCAGGGGGACTTCACTGAAGCTTTCTTT.

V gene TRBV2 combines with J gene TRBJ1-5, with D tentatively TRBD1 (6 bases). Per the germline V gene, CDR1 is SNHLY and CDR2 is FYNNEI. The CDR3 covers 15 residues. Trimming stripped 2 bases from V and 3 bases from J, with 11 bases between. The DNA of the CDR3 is TGTGCCAGCAGTGAATGGGCAGGGGACAATCAGCCCCAGCATTTT. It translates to CASSEWAGDNQPQHF.

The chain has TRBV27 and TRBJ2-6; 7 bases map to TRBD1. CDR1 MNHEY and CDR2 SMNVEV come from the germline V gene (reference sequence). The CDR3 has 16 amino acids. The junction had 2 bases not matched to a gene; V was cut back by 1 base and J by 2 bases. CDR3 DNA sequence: TGTGCCAGCAGTTTATTCGACAGGGCTGGGGCCAACGTCCTGACTTTC. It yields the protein CASSLFDRAGANVLTF.

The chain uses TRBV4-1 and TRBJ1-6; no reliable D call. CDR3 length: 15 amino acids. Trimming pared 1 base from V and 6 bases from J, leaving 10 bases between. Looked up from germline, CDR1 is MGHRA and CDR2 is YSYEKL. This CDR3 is CASSQAQHPNSPLHF. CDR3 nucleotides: TGCGCCAGCAGCCAAGCACAGCATCCTAATTCACCCCTCCACTTT.

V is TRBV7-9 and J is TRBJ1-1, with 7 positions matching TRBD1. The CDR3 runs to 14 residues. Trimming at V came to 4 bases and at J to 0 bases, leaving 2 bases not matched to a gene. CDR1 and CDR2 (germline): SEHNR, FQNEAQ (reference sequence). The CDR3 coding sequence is TGTGCCAGCAGCTCGGGACAGATGAACACTGAAGCTTTCTTT. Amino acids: CASSSGQMNTEAFF.

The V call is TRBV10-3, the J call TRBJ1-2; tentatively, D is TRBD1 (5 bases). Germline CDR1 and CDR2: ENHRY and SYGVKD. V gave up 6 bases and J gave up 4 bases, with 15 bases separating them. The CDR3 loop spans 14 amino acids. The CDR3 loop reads CAIRSADISYGYTF. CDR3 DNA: TGTGCCATCAGATCTGCGGACATAAGCTATGGCTACACCTTC.

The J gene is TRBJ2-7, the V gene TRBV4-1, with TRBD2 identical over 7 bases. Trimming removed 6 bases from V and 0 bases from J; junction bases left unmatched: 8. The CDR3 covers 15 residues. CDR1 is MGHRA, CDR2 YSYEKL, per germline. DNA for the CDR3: TGCGCCAGCAGAACAACTAGCGAGAGCTCCTACGAGCAGTACTTC. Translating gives CASRTTSESSYEQYF.

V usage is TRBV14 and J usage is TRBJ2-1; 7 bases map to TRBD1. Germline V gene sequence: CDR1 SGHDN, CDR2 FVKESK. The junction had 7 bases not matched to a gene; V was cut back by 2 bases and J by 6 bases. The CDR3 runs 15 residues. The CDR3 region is CASSQYRGLLNEQFF. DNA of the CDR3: TGTGCCAGCAGCCAATACAGGGGCCTACTCAATGAGCAGTTCTTC.

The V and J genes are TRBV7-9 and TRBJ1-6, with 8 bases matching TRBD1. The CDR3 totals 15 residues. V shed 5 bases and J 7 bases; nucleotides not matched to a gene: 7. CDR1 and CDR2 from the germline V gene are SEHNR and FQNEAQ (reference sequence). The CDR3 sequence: CASSPQTGENSPLHF. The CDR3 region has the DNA TGTGCCAGCAGCCCCCAGACAGGGGAAAATTCACCCCTCCACTTT.

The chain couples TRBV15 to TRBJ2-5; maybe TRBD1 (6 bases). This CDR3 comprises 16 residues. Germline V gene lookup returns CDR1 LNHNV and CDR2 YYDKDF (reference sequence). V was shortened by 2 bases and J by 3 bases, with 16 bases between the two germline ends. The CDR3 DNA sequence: TGTGCCACCAGCAGACCAAAAACAGGGTGGGAAGAGACCCAGTACTTC. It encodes CATSRPKTGWEETQYF.

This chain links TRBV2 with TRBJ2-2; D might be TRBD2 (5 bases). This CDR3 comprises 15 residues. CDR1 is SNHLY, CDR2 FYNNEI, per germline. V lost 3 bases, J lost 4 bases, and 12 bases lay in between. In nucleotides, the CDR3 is TGTGCCAGCAGTGACCGGGGTTGGGGCACCGGGGAGCTGTTTTTT. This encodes CASSDRGWGTGELFF.

The CDR3 coding sequence is TGTGCCAGCAGTAGGGGCCCTGAAGCTTTCTTT. This codes for CASSRGPEAFF. V gene TRBV6-5 combines with J gene TRBJ1-1; maybe TRBD1 (5 bases). Germline V gene lookup returns CDR1 MNHEY and CDR2 SVGAGI. The V gene lost 5 bases and the J gene lost 6 bases, with 7 bases spanning the gap. The CDR3 has 11 amino acids.

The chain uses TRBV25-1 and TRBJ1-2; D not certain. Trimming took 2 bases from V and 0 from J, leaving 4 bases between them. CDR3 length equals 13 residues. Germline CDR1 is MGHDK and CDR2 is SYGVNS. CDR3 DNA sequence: TGTGCCAGCAGTGAACCTACTAACTATGGCTACACCTTC. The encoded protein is CASSEPTNYGYTF.

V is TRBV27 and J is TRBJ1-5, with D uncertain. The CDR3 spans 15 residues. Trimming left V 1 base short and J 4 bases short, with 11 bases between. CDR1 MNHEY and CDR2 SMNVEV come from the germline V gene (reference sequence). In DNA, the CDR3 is TGTGCCAGCAGTTTATTCAGTGGGCGAAATCAGCCCCAGCATTTT. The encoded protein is CASSLFSGRNQPQHF.

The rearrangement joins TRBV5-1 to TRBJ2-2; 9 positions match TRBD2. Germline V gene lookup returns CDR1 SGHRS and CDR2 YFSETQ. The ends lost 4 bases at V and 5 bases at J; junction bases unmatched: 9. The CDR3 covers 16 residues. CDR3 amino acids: CASSPSAGGPTGELFF. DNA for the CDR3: TGCGCCAGCAGCCCGTCAGCGGGGGGTCCAACCGGGGAGCTGTTTTTT. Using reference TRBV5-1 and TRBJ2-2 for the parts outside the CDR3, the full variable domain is KAGVTQTPRYLIKTRGQQVTLSCSPISGHRSVSWYQQTPGQGLQFLFEYFSETQRNKGNFPGRFSGRQFSNSRSEMNVSTLELGDSALYLCASSPSAGGPTGELFFGEGSRLTVL.

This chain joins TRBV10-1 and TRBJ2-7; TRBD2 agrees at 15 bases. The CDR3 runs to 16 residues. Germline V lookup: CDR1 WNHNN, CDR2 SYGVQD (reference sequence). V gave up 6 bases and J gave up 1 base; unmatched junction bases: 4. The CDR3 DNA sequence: TGCGCCAGCAGCCCGGGGACTAGCGGGAGGTCCTACGAGCAGTACTTC. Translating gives CASSPGTSGRSYEQYF.

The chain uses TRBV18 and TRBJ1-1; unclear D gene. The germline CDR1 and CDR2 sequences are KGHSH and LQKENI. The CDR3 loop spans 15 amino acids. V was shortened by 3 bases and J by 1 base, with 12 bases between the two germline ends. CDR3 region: CASSPIGDGNTEAFF. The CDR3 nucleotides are TGTGCCAGCTCACCGATAGGAGACGGGAACACTGAAGCTTTCTTT.

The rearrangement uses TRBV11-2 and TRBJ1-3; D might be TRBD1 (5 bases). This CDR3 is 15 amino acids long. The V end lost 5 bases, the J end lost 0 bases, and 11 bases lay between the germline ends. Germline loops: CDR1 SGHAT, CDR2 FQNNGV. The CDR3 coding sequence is TGTGCCAGCAGCCCGGGGGTCTACTCTGGAAACACCATATATTTT. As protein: CASSPGVYSGNTIYF.

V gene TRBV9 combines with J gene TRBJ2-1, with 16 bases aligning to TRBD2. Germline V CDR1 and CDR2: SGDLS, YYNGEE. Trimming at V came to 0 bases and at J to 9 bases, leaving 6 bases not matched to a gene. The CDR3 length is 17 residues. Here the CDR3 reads CASSVVAGLAGGGEQFF. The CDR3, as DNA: TGTGCCAGCAGCGTAGTAGCGGGACTAGCGGGAGGGGGTGAGCAGTTCTTC. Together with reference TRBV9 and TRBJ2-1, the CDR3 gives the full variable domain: DSGVTQTPKHLITATGQRVTLRCSPRSGDLSVYWYQQSLDQGLQFLIQYYNGEERAKGNILERFSAQQFPDLHSELNLSSLELGDSALYFCASSVVAGLAGGGEQFFGPGTRLTVL.

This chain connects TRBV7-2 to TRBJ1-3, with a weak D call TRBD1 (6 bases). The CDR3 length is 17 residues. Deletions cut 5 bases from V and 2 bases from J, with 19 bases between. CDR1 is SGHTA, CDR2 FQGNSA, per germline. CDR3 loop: CASSRIRGALPGNTIYF. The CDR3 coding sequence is TGTGCCAGCAGCCGAATTCGGGGGGCGCTCCCTGGAAACACCATATATTTT.